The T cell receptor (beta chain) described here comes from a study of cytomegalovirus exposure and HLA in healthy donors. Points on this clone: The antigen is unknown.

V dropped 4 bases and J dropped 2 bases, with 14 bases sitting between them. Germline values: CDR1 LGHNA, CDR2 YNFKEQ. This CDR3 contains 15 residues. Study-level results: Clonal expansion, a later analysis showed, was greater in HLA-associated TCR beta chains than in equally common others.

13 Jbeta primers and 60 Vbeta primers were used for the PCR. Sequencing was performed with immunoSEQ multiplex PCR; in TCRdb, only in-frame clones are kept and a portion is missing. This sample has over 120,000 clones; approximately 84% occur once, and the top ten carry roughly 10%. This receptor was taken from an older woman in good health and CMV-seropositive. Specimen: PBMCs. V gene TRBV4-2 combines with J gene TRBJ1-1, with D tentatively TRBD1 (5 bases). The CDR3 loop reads CASSPRLGGNTEAFF. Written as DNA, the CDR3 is TGTGCCAGCAGCCCTAGATTGGGGGGAAACACTGAAGCTTTCTTT.